This TCR beta chain was obtained from a study of control samples from healthy donors and cancer patients. The assay was immunoSEQ multiplex PCR, and TCRdb's table has in-frame clones only and misses some. This sample has more than 95,000 clones; approximately 95% occur once, and the top ten carry approximately 7.6%. Germline V lookup: CDR1 LGHDT, CDR2 YNNKEL (reference sequence). CDR3 length: 14 amino acids. V lost 2 bases and J lost 7, with 11 bases in between. The sequencing input was blood. The receptor's source is a man between 18 and 29 years old in good health. The chain joins TRBV3-1 (or the pseudogene TRBV3-2) to TRBJ1-4; maybe TRBD1 (5 bases). CDR3 in amino acids: CASSQPGVAEKLFF. As DNA, the CDR3 is TGTGCCAGCAGCCAACCGGGGGTTGCTGAAAAACTGTTTTTT.